A single TCR beta chain is shown here with its context. V gave up 4 bases and J gave up 1 base; unmatched junction bases: 14. Looked up from germline, CDR1 is SGHDN and CDR2 is FVKESK. CDR3 length equals 19 residues. A second PCR of 7 to 11 cycles used a sample-barcoded 5' primer and a J-beta primer mix. Through a template-switch adaptor with 12 random nucleotides, each cDNA molecule received a tag. MiXCR, applied by TCRdb to the 5' RACE reads, yields one record per CDR3 protein. The sample has roughly 570,000 distinct CDR3 sequences; approximately 25% are singletons. The study drew donors from healthy Caucasian individuals in Russia aged about 6 to 90. The authors extracted at least 6 micrograms of total RNA per sample. The sample originates from a study of blood T cells in healthy people across ages.

The origin of this receptor is a woman in her 70s in good health. What was sequenced was blood. This rearrangement joins TRBV14 to TRBJ2-3; 10 positions agree with TRBD2. DNA of the CDR3: TGTGCCAGCAGCCGTTGGTGGCCTAGCGGGGGACGAGGCACAGATACGCAGTATTTT. Amino acids: CASSRWWPSGGRGTDTQYF.